This entry lists 28 T cell receptor beta chains sequenced from one sample in a study of cytomegalovirus exposure and HLA in healthy donors. The PCR ran on 60 Vbeta and 13 Jbeta primers. Here immunoSEQ multiplex PCR was the method, and the copy in TCRdb shows in-frame clones only, minus some. The sample carries fewer than 150,000 clones, approximately 71% recorded once. Material for sequencing was PBMCs. The receptor set was obtained from a woman between 45 and 65 years old in good health and CMV-seronegative.

V and J are TRBV5-1 and TRBJ1-1; the match to TRBD1 covers 10 bases. In germline, CDR1 is SGHRS, CDR2 YFSETQ. J was trimmed by 0 bases and V by 4 bases; bases with no gene match: 3. The CDR3 contains 15 residues. The CDR3, as DNA: TGCGCCAGCAGCCCGACAGGGGGCCTGAACACTGAAGCTTTCTTT. This gives the protein CASSPTGGLNTEAFF.

The chain employs TRBV29-1 and TRBJ2-2; D perhaps matches TRBD1 (5 bases). This CDR3 is 12 amino acids long. Germline V gene data show CDR1 as SQVTM and CDR2 as ANQGSEA. The CDR3 reads CSSTVNTGELFF. CDR3 in DNA: TGCAGTTCGACAGTAAACACCGGGGAGCTGTTTTTT.

The gene calls are TRBV30 and TRBJ1-2; D possibly corresponds to TRBD1 (5 bases). Germline V gives CDR1 GTSNPN, CDR2 SVGIG (reference sequence). V shed 0 bases and J shed 8 bases, with 13 bases lying between them. CDR3 length equals 13 residues. Here the CDR3 reads CAWSVAGHSGYTF. CDR3 DNA sequence: TGTGCCTGGAGTGTGGCGGGGCATTCCGGCTACACCTTC.

DNA of the CDR3: TGTGCCAGCCGCCTAGATGCTTACACTGAAGCTTTCTTT. Its protein product is CASRLDAYTEAFF. This chain uses TRBV28 with TRBJ1-1, with D unclear. The CDR3 consists of 13 residues. The V gene lost 8 bases and the J gene lost 3 bases, with 13 bases spanning the gap. Germline V gene lookup returns CDR1 MDHEN and CDR2 SYDVKM.

The gene calls are TRBV15 and TRBJ1-1; D uncertain. The CDR3 sequence is 15 residues long. Germline V CDR1 and CDR2: LNHNV, YYDKDF (reference sequence). V was shortened by 3 bases and J by 0 bases, with 11 bases between the two germline ends. The CDR3 coding sequence is TGTGCCACCAGCAGCCTTAATCAGGTGAACACTGAAGCTTTCTTT. This gives the protein CATSSLNQVNTEAFF.

This rearrangement joins TRBV4-3 to TRBJ2-5; tentative D call: TRBD1 (6 bases). Germline V gene data show CDR1 as LGHNA and CDR2 as YSLEER. The CDR3 totals 13 residues. V was shortened by 4 bases and J by 5 bases, with 11 bases between the two germline ends. Here the CDR3 reads CASSRGPRETQYF. DNA of the CDR3: TGCGCCAGCAGCCGGGGGCCGAGGGAGACCCAGTACTTC.

The rearrangement uses TRBV28 and TRBJ1-5; possible D gene TRBD1, 6 bases. The germline gives CDR1 MDHEN, CDR2 SYDVKM. V was trimmed by 1 base and J by 1 base, leaving 11 bases between them. The CDR3 covers 16 residues. This CDR3 reads CASSLSGGGSNQPQHF. The CDR3 DNA reads as TGTGCCAGCAGTTTATCGGGAGGGGGGAGCAATCAGCCCCAGCATTTT.

This clone was recorded a few times. V gene TRBV5-4 combines with J gene TRBJ1-4; 7 bases match TRBD1. Germline values: CDR1 SGHNT, CDR2 YYREEE (reference sequence). The CDR3 extends over 14 amino acids. V lost 2 bases, J lost 5 bases, and 3 bases stayed unmatched. CDR3 coding DNA: TGTGCCAGCAGCTTACAGGGGCTGAATGAAAAACTGTTTTTT. Translation: CASSLQGLNEKLFF.

This clone showed up just once. The V call is TRBV30, the J call TRBJ1-2, with D tentatively TRBD1 (6 bases). Germline-derived CDR1 and CDR2 are GTSNPN and SVGIG (reference sequence). V gave up 8 bases and J gave up 6 bases, with 19 bases separating them. CDR3 length: 13 residues. The CDR3 DNA reads as TGTGCCGCCCAACCCGACAGGTCAAATGGCTACACCTTC. This gives the protein CAAQPDRSNGYTF.

This chain connects TRBV9 to TRBJ2-5; TRBD1 is a possible D gene (6 bases). CDR3 length: 14 residues. V was cut by 4 bases and J by 1 base, with 11 bases left in between. Germline V gene sequence: CDR1 SGDLS, CDR2 YYNGEE. CDR3 sequence reads: CASSTGQIQETQYF. The DNA of the CDR3 is TGTGCCAGCAGCACGGGACAAATCCAAGAGACCCAGTACTTC. Combining the CDR3 with reference TRBV9 and TRBJ2-5 gives the whole variable domain DSGVTQTPKHLITATGQRVTLRCSPRSGDLSVYWYQQSLDQGLQFLIQYYNGEERAKGNILERFSAQQFPDLHSELNLSSLELGDSALYFCASSTGQIQETQYFGPGTRLLVL.

CDR3 nucleotides: TGTGCCAGCTTCCGGGACAGAGACACTGAAGCTTTCTTT. Its translation: CASFRDRDTEAFF. V is TRBV18 and J is TRBJ1-1; 7 nucleotides align to TRBD1. This CDR3 spans 13 amino acids. Germline values: CDR1 KGHSH, CDR2 LQKENI. V dropped 7 bases and J dropped 3; count of bases not matched to a gene: 5.

The chain has TRBV13 and TRBJ2-1; a possible D gene is TRBD1 (5 bases). The germline V gene encodes CDR1 PRHDT and CDR2 FYEKMQ (reference sequence). V was cut by 3 bases and J by 8 bases, with 11 bases left in between. The length of the CDR3 is 13 residues. The CDR3 spells CASSFRLGHEQFF. For the CDR3, the DNA is TGTGCCAGCAGCTTTCGGCTGGGGCATGAGCAGTTCTTC.

This chain uses TRBV30 with TRBJ2-3, with TRBD2 matching over 16 bases. Trimming at V came to 3 bases and at J to 2 bases, leaving 11 bases not matched to a gene. The V gene's germline CDR1 is GTSNPN and CDR2 SVGIG (reference sequence). The CDR3 is made up of 19 amino acids. The CDR3 sequence is CAWRDPGLAGGHDTDTQYF. CDR3 nucleotide sequence: TGTGCCTGGAGAGACCCGGGACTAGCGGGGGGGCATGACACAGATACGCAGTATTTT.

In its sample, this clone was seen a few times. This chain links TRBV6-5 with TRBJ1-2; 8 bases align to TRBD1. V trimming: 3 bases; J trimming: 4 bases; junction bases outside the gene matches: 7. CDR1 is MNHEY, CDR2 SVGAGI, per germline. The CDR3 spans 15 residues. In nucleotides, the CDR3 is TGTGCCAGCAGTTATGATACAGGGGGGGCCTATGGCTACACCTTC. Encoded protein: CASSYDTGGAYGYTF.

This clone showed up just a few times. The chain joins TRBV5-1 to TRBJ2-1; no clear D gene. V lost 2 bases to trimming and J lost 16 bases, with 13 bases between them. Germline V gives CDR1 SGHRS, CDR2 YFSETQ. The length of the CDR3 is 11 residues. CDR3 loop: CASSFERVKFF. CDR3 sequence (DNA): TGCGCCAGCAGCTTCGAACGAGTCAAATTCTTC. The full variable domain, its missing parts supplied by reference TRBV5-1 and TRBJ2-1, is KAGVTQTPRYLIKTRGQQVTLSCSPISGHRSVSWYQQTPGQGLQFLFEYFSETQRNKGNFPGRFSGRQFSNSRSEMNVSTLELGDSALYLCASSFERVKFFGPGTRLTVL.

The J gene is TRBJ1-2, the V gene TRBV6-1, with a possible D match to TRBD1 (6 bases). Germline lookup yields CDR1 MNHNS and CDR2 SASEGT. CDR3 length: 14 residues. Trimming removed 1 base from V and 5 bases from J, with 11 bases in between. CDR3 sequence reads: CASSEGTDLYGYTF. The CDR3 region has the DNA TGTGCCAGCAGTGAAGGGACAGACTTATATGGCTACACCTTC.

This rearrangement joins TRBV9 to TRBJ2-5; 11 bases match TRBD1. This CDR3 has 15 residues. Trimming removed 1 base from V and 5 bases from J; junction bases left unmatched: 4. Germline V lookup: CDR1 SGDLS, CDR2 YYNGEE. The CDR3 spells CASSVLGQGGETQYF. CDR3 in DNA: TGTGCCAGCAGCGTACTGGGACAGGGGGGGGAGACCCAGTACTTC.

Points on this clone: Likely a read error: the CDR3 ends without its conserved phenylalanine or tryptophan. This chain links TRBV29-1 with TRBJ1-5; weak D call: TRBD1 (6 bases). V lost 4 bases, J lost 8 bases, and 21 bases lay in between. The V gene's germline CDR1 is SQVTM and CDR2 ANQGSEA. The CDR3 is 15 residues long. CDR3 sequence (DNA): TGCAGCGTTGTGAGGGGGAAGGGTGATGGAAAGCCCCAGCATTCT. Translating gives CSVVRGKGDGKPQHS.

V gene TRBV5-1 combines with J gene TRBJ1-2; D ambiguous. CDR1 and CDR2 (germline): SGHRS, YFSETQ. This CDR3 is 13 amino acids long. Trimming took off 0 bases at V and 8 bases at J, with 11 bases between the two ends. The CDR3 here is CASSLGQAQGYTF. CDR3 bases: TGCGCCAGCAGCTTGGGGCAGGCTCAGGGCTACACCTTC.

The genes are TRBV28 and TRBJ2-4; D is ambiguous. Trimming pared 5 bases from V and 7 bases from J, leaving 15 bases between. The germline V gene has CDR1 MDHEN and CDR2 SYDVKM. The CDR3 runs to 14 residues. CDR3 sequence (DNA): TGTGCCAGCAGTCTCTCCCGTAGTATCAACATTCAGTACTTC. Protein product: CASSLSRSINIQYF.

This chain links TRBV4-1 with TRBJ1-1, with D unclear. V was cut by 4 bases and J by 3 bases, with 9 bases left in between. Germline V gene data show CDR1 as MGHRA and CDR2 as YSYEKL. This CDR3 spans 13 amino acids. The CDR3 region is CASSRTVDTEAFF. For the CDR3, the DNA is TGCGCCAGCAGCCGAACTGTGGACACTGAAGCTTTCTTT.

The genes are TRBV28 and TRBJ1-5; 10 nucleotides align to TRBD1. The trim removed 3 bases at V and 2 bases at J, leaving 4 bases unmatched. CDR1 and CDR2 from the germline V gene are MDHEN and SYDVKM. The CDR3 contains 16 residues. CDR3 in amino acids: CASSFIGQGGNQPQHF. The CDR3 coding sequence is TGTGCCAGCAGTTTTATAGGACAGGGGGGCAATCAGCCCCAGCATTTT.

The rearrangement links TRBV6-5 to TRBJ2-5, with 10 bases that match TRBD1. J lost 3 bases, V lost 4 bases, and 8 bases had no gene match. Germline V gene lookup returns CDR1 MNHEY and CDR2 SVGAGI. CDR3 length: 16 residues. The CDR3 sequence: CASSSSGTGAEETQYF. Here the CDR3 DNA reads TGTGCCAGCAGTTCTTCTGGGACAGGGGCGGAAGAGACCCAGTACTTC.

The V gene is TRBV5-1, the J gene TRBJ2-5; 12 bases align to TRBD2. Germline trimming cut 1 base from V and 5 bases from J; bases unmatched to any gene: 12. Germline-derived CDR1 and CDR2 are SGHRS and YFSETQ. The CDR3 is 18 residues long. CDR3 bases: TGCGCCAGCAGCTTGAGGTCACCTAGCGGGGGGGCCGTGGAGACCCAGTACTTC. Translated: CASSLRSPSGGAVETQYF.

The DNA of the CDR3 is TGTGCCACCTCCCTGTCAATAGGGGATAATTCACCCCTCCACTTT. As protein: CATSLSIGDNSPLHF. The chain carries TRBV15 and TRBJ1-6; perhaps TRBD1 as D (5 bases). Germline lookup yields CDR1 LNHNV and CDR2 YYDKDF (reference sequence). The CDR3 spans 15 residues. Deletions cut 8 bases from V and 5 bases from J, with 16 bases between.

The chain links TRBV7-2 to TRBJ2-7; weak D call: TRBD1 (6 bases). Germline CDR1 SGHTA, CDR2 FQGNSA. The V end lost 1 base, the J end lost 3 bases, and 16 bases lay between the germline ends. There are 16 residues in the CDR3. Here the CDR3 reads CASSLENRQDIYEQYF. The CDR3 DNA reads TGTGCCAGCAGCTTAGAGAACAGACAGGATATCTACGAGCAGTACTTC.

V usage is TRBV9 and J usage is TRBJ2-3, with 14 bases identical to TRBD2. The J segment lost 6 bases and the V segment lost 3 bases, leaving 9 bases of the junction unmatched. This CDR3 is built from 17 residues. CDR1 is SGDLS, CDR2 YYNGEE, per germline. The CDR3 here is CASSGEGLAGVRDTQYF. In DNA, the CDR3 is TGTGCCAGCAGCGGTGAGGGACTAGCGGGGGTAAGGGATACGCAGTATTTT.

The V call is TRBV7-9, the J call TRBJ1-2; 7 bases agree with TRBD1. This CDR3 spans 14 amino acids. Losses at the gene ends were 4 bases for V and 6 bases for J; bases not matched to a gene: 8. Germline CDR1 reads SEHNR; CDR2 reads FQNEAQ (reference sequence). This CDR3 is CASSYDREQDGYTF. CDR3 DNA sequence: TGTGCCAGCAGCTACGACAGGGAGCAAGATGGCTACACCTTC.